The rows below give T cell receptor beta chains drawn from one sample of a study of T cell repertoires in cytomegalovirus infection. MiXCR, applied by TCRdb to the reads, yields one record per CDR3 protein. The sample gives about 260,000 distinct CDR3 sequences, approximately 9% of which show up once; around 16% is in the top ten. Sample: PBMCs. The receptor source for this set is a human donor in good health (CMV status not recorded). Some clones in this sample may be carry-over from other donors' samples. Each CDR3 is given with its conserved first and last residue.

len	j_gene	v_gene	CDR3aa
11	TRBJ2-7	TRBV7-2	CASSHLTKQYF
15	TRBJ1-3	TRBV11-3	CASSLTGEKGNTIYF
22	TRBJ2-3	TRBV7-2	CASSLIGVASGGSPSSTDTQYF
14	TRBJ2-1	TRBV7-8	CASSLGYNRNEQFF
15	TRBJ2-7	TRBV7-2	CASSLGTSGGYEQYF
14	TRBJ1-1	TRBV7-2	CASSLTVQNTEAFF
11	TRBJ2-1	TRBV12-3/TRBV12-4	CASRAEGGQFF
14	TRBJ2-1	TRBV6-1	CASSEIQGRNEQFF
16	TRBJ2-1	TRBV7-9	CASSLMSGSSYNEQFF
14	TRBJ1-5	TRBV19	CASSIETGNQPQHF
15	TRBJ2-1	TRBV18	CASSQGLAGGYEQFF
17	TRBJ1-1	TRBV7-2	CASSPRTGRYVGTEAFF
12	TRBJ2-7	TRBV3-1	CASSQASYEQYF
13	TRBJ1-5	TRBV12-5	CASGFGDNQPQHF
15	TRBJ1-5	TRBV12-3/TRBV12-4	CASSDQGFSNQPQHF
15	TRBJ2-1	TRBV20-1	CSARGGRGSYNEQFF